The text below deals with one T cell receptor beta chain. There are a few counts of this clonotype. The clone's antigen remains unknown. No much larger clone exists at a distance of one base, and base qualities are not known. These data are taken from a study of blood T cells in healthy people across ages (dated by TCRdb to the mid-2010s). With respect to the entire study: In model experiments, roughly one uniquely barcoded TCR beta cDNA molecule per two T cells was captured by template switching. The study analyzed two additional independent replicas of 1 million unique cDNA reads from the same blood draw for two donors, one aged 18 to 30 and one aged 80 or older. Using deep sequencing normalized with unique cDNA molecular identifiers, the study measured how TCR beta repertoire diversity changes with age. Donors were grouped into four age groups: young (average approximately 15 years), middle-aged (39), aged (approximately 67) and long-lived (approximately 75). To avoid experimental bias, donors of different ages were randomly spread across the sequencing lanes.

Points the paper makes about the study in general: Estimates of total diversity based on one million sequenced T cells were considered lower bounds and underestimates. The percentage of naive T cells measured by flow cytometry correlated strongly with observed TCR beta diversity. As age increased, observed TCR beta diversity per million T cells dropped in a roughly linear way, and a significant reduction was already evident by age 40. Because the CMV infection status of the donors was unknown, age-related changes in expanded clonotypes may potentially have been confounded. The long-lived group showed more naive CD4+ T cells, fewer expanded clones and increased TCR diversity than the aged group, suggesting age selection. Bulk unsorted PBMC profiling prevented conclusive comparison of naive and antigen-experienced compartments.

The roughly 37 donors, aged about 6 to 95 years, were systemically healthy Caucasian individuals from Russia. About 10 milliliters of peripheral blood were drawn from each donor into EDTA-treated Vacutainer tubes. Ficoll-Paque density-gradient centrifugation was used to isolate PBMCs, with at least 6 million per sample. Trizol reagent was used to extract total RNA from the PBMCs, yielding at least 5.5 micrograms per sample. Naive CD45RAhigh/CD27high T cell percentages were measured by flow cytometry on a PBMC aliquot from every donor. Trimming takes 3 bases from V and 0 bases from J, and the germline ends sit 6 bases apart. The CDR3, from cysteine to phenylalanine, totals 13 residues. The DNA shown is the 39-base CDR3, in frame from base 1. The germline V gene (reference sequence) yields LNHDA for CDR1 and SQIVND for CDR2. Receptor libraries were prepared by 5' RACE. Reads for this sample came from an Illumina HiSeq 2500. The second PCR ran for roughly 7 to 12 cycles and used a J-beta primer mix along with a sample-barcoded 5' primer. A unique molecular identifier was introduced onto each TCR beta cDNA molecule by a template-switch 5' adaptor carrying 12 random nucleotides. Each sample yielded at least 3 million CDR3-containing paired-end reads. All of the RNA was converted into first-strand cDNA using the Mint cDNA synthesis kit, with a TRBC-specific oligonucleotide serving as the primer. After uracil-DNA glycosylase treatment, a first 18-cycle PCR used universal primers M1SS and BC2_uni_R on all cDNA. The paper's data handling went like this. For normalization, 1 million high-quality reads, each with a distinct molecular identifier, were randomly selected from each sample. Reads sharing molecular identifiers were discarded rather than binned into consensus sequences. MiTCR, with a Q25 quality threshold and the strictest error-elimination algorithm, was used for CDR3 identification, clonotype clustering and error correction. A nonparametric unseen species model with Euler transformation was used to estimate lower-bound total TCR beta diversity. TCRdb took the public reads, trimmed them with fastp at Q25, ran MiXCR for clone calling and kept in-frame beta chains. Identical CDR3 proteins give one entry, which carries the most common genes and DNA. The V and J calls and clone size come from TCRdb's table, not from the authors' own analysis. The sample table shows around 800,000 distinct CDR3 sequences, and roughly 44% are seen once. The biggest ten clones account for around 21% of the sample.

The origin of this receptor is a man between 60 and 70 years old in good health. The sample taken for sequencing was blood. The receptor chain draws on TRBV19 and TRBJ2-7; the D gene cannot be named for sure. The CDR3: CASSIGISYEQYF. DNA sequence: TGTGCCAGTAGTATTGGGATCTCCTACGAGCAGTACTTC. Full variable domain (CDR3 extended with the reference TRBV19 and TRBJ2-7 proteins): DGGITQSPKYLFRKEGQNVTLSCEQNLNHDAMYWYRQDPGQGLRLIYYSQIVNDFQKGDIAEGYSVSREKKESFPLTVTSAQKNPTAFYLCASSIGISYEQYFGPGTRLTVT.